Here is one TCR beta chain with its context. The entry originates in a study of blood T cell repertoires in COVID-19. About the research overall: Samples representing acute and convalescent COVID-19 were sourced from the United States, Italy and Spain. The cDNA or gDNA used as material had been derived from T cells, B-cell-depleted T cells, or PBMCs.

Germline-derived CDR1 and CDR2 are WNHNN and SYGVQD (reference sequence). The V and J ends lost 6 bases and 6 bases, in that order; junction bases with no gene match: 4. The CDR3 loop spans 13 amino acids. Original analysis: Counts of nucleated cells, estimated from reference gene primer amplification, were obtained. The method was immunoSEQ multiplex PCR; TCRdb's version includes in-frame clones alone and lacks a portion of them. V and J calls plus clone size are reproduced from that table; the DNA served to infer D and trimming. Among approximately 130,000 clones listed, 75% to 90% were seen once. Sequencing used peripheral blood. The gene calls are TRBV10-1 and TRBJ1-5, with 8 bases matching TRBD1. The receptor's source is a woman aged 50 to 60 who had recovered from COVID-19. The chain's CDR3 is CASRTGATQPQHF. In DNA, the CDR3 is TGCGCCAGCAGGACAGGGGCGACTCAGCCCCAGCATTTT.